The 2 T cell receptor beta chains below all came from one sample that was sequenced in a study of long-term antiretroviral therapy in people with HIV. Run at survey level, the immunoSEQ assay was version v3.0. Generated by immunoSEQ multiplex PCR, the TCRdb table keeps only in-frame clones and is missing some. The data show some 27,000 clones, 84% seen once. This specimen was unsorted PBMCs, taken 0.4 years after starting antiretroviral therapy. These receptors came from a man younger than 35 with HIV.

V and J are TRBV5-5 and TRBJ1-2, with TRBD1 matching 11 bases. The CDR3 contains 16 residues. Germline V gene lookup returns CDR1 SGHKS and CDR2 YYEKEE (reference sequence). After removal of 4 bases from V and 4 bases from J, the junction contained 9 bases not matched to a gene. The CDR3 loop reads CASSPGQGASGYGYTF. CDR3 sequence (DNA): TGTGCCAGCAGCCCCGGACAGGGGGCTTCGGGCTATGGCTACACCTTC.

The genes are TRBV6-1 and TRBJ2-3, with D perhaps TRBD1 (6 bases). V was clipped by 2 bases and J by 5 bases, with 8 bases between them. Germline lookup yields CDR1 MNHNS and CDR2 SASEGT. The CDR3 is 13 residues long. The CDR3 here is CASSELRGDTQYF. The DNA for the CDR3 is TGTGCCAGCAGTGAACTCAGGGGAGATACGCAGTATTTT.